One sample yielded the 31 T cell receptor beta chains listed below, sequenced in a study of blood T cell repertoires in COVID-19. Assay used: immunoSEQ multiplex PCR; TCRdb lists only in-frame clones, some missing. Here the sample spans nearly 350,000 clones, 85% to 90% being singletons. The sample was peripheral blood. The receptors here all came from a woman between 50 and 59 years old with COVID-19, enrolled during active disease.

This chain uses TRBV11-3 with TRBJ2-2, with TRBD2 identical over 10 bases. V was clipped by 1 base and J by 6 bases; unmatched bases: 5. The germline CDR1 and CDR2 sequences are SGHNT and YENEEA. This CDR3 comprises 16 residues. The CDR3 protein is CASSLASGRFAGELFF. CDR3 DNA: TGTGCCAGCAGCTTAGCTAGCGGGAGATTCGCCGGGGAGCTGTTTTTT.

The rearrangement joins TRBV11-2 to TRBJ2-1; 12 bases match TRBD2. The CDR3 loop spans 16 amino acids. Looked up from germline, CDR1 is SGHAT and CDR2 is FQNNGV. Trimming cost V 6 bases and J 2 bases; bases outside gene matches: 5. CDR3 in DNA: TGTGCCAGCAGACCACCTAGCGGGAGGGCCTACAATGAGCAGTTCTTC. Protein sequence: CASRPPSGRAYNEQFF.

The genes are TRBV5-1 and TRBJ1-1; 7 bases map to TRBD1. V dropped 3 bases and J dropped 7; count of bases not matched to a gene: 15. CDR3 length equals 16 residues. CDR1 and CDR2 from the germline V gene are SGHRS and YFSETQ. The CDR3 region is CASSSGQPARGGEAFF. The CDR3 DNA reads as TGCGCCAGCAGCTCGGGACAGCCGGCAAGAGGGGGTGAAGCTTTCTTT.

This clone is a singleton in its sample. The chain couples TRBV18 to TRBJ1-4; no clear D gene. The CDR3 covers 15 residues. The germline gives CDR1 KGHSH, CDR2 LQKENI. V was pared by 8 bases and J by 0 bases, with 13 bases between. Here the CDR3 reads CASTSYSATNEKLFF. For the CDR3, the DNA is TGTGCCAGCACCTCCTACAGTGCAACTAATGAAAAACTGTTTTTT. Full variable domain (missing parts from reference TRBV18 and TRBJ1-4): NAGVMQNPRHLVRRRGQEARLRCSPMKGHSHVYWYRQLPEEGLKFMVYLQKENIIDESGMPKERFSAEFPKEGPSILRIQQVVRGDSAAYFCASTSYSATNEKLFFGSGTQLSVL.

This clone was counted once. This sequence joins TRBV6-5 and TRBJ1-2; the match to TRBD1 covers 8 bases. CDR1 is MNHEY, CDR2 SVGAGI, per germline. The CDR3 runs to 15 residues. Trimming at V came to 2 bases and at J to 0 bases, leaving 2 bases not matched to a gene. CDR3 DNA: TGTGCCAGCAGTTACGACAGGGGACCTAACTATGGCTACACCTTC. It encodes CASSYDRGPNYGYTF.

This clone was seen only once. V and J are TRBV7-3 and TRBJ1-1; weak D call: TRBD1 (6 bases). The CDR3 spans 15 residues. Germline CDR1 and CDR2: SGHTA and FQGTGA. Trimming stripped 5 bases from V and 1 base from J, with 14 bases between. CDR3 protein: CASSRTGTTNTEAFF. CDR3 sequence (DNA): TGTGCCAGCAGCCGTACAGGGACTACGAACACTGAAGCTTTCTTT.

This sequence joins TRBV15 and TRBJ1-5, with D possibly matching TRBD1 (6 bases). V gave up 2 bases and J gave up 4 bases, with 12 bases separating them. Germline lookup yields CDR1 LNHNV and CDR2 YYDKDF (reference sequence). The CDR3 spans 15 residues. CDR3 amino acids: CATSRPNRENQPQHF. DNA of the CDR3: TGTGCCACCAGCAGACCGAACAGGGAGAATCAGCCCCAGCATTTT.

V usage is TRBV7-8 and J usage is TRBJ2-2, with TRBD1 matching over 8 bases. The germline gives CDR1 SGHVS, CDR2 FQNEAQ. The CDR3 is 14 residues long. After removal of 6 bases from V and 7 bases from J, the junction contained 7 bases not matched to a gene. In DNA form, the CDR3 reads TGTGCCAGCAGTCTACAGGGGGTAGGCGGGGAGCTGTTTTTT. As protein: CASSLQGVGGELFF.

The chain has TRBV5-1 and TRBJ2-2; D unclear. The CDR3 is 17 residues long. Germline CDR1 is SGHRS and CDR2 is YFSETQ. V lost 0 bases to trimming and J lost 4 bases, with 16 bases between them. The CDR3, as DNA: TGCGCCAGCAGCTTGGTGAATAGCTATGACCTCACCGGGGAGCTGTTTTTT. It codes for CASSLVNSYDLTGELFF. The entire variable domain, with the rest obtained from reference TRBV5-1 and TRBJ2-2, is as follows: KAGVTQTPRYLIKTRGQQVTLSCSPISGHRSVSWYQQTPGQGLQFLFEYFSETQRNKGNFPGRFSGRQFSNSRSEMNVSTLELGDSALYLCASSLVNSYDLTGELFFGEGSRLTVL.

This rearrangement joins TRBV30 to TRBJ1-2; 7 nucleotides line up with TRBD1. V shed 4 bases, J shed 3 bases, and the junction held 5 bases outside the gene matches. This CDR3 spans 13 amino acids. Germline assignment: CDR1 GTSNPN and CDR2 SVGIG (reference sequence). DNA for the CDR3: TGTGCCTGGACCACCAGGGGGGACTATGGCTACACCTTC. Protein: CAWTTRGDYGYTF.

The chain employs TRBV3-1 (or the pseudogene TRBV3-2) and TRBJ2-7; 9 positions agree with TRBD1. The junction had 4 bases not matched to a gene; V was cut back by 4 bases and J by 6 bases. This CDR3 comprises 13 residues. Germline lookup yields CDR1 LGHDT and CDR2 YNNKEL (reference sequence). The CDR3 sequence is CASSRDRVSEQYF. CDR3 nucleotides: TGTGCCAGCAGCCGGGACAGGGTTAGCGAGCAGTACTTC.

This rearrangement joins TRBV20-1 to TRBJ2-7; possibly TRBD2 for D (5 bases). V dropped 6 bases and J dropped 0 bases, with 15 bases sitting between them. The CDR3 is 14 amino acids. From germline, CDR1 is DFQATT and CDR2 SNEGSKA (reference sequence). CDR3 sequence (DNA): TGCAGTGCGAGTGGGCTAGCCTTCTCCTACGAGCAGTACTTC. Translation gives CSASGLAFSYEQYF.

The chain couples TRBV7-9 to TRBJ1-4; 7 nucleotides match TRBD1. Per the germline V gene, CDR1 is SEHNR and CDR2 is FQNEAQ (reference sequence). Trimming cost V 5 bases and J 3 bases; bases outside gene matches: 6. The CDR3 totals 15 residues. This CDR3 reads CASSPLTGPNEKLFF. The CDR3 bases are TGTGCCAGCAGCCCATTGACAGGGCCTAATGAAAAACTGTTTTTT.

This chain connects TRBV6-5 to TRBJ1-2; a weak D match, TRBD1 (6 bases). This CDR3 region has 16 residues. The V and J ends lost 2 bases and 6 bases respectively, with 19 bases between them. The V gene's germline CDR1 is MNHEY and CDR2 SVGAGI. CDR3 DNA sequence: TGTGCCAGCAGTTACGACTTTTGGGCGGGGGCGAATGGCTACACCTTC. Its translation is CASSYDFWAGANGYTF.

This chain links TRBV6-4 with TRBJ1-2, with D tentatively TRBD1 (5 bases). Germline CDR1 MRHNA, CDR2 SNTAGT. CDR3 length equals 15 residues. V lost 0 bases and J lost 3, with 11 bases in between. This chain's CDR3 is CASSDSSLGHYGYTF. CDR3 coding DNA: TGTGCCAGCAGTGACTCTTCTCTGGGGCACTATGGCTACACCTTC.

V gene TRBV30 combines with J gene TRBJ1-1, with a weak D call TRBD1 (6 bases). The ends were cut back, 1 base at V and 7 bases at J, with 13 bases in the middle. Germline V gene lookup returns CDR1 GTSNPN and CDR2 SVGIG (reference sequence). CDR3 length: 13 amino acids. The CDR3 region is CAWSDRVLSEAFF. DNA for the CDR3: TGTGCCTGGAGTGACAGGGTTTTGAGTGAAGCTTTCTTT.

The gene calls are TRBV19 and TRBJ2-1, with TRBD2 matching over 8 bases. The CDR3 totals 15 residues. Trimming at V came to 3 bases and at J to 5 bases, leaving 6 bases not matched to a gene. Germline lookup yields CDR1 LNHDA and CDR2 SQIVND (reference sequence). The CDR3 protein is CASSMALAGHNEQFF. CDR3 coding DNA: TGTGCCAGTAGTATGGCGTTAGCGGGGCACAATGAGCAGTTCTTC.

This chain links TRBV2 with TRBJ2-1; the match to TRBD2 covers 10 bases. This CDR3 comprises 18 residues. Germline assignment: CDR1 SNHLY and CDR2 FYNNEI. Trimming removed 6 bases from V and 3 bases from J; junction bases left unmatched: 14. The DNA for the CDR3 is TGTGCCAGCAGCCCCTCCCGTACTAGCGGGGCCAACTACAATGAGCAGTTCTTC. Amino acids: CASSPSRTSGANYNEQFF.

This clone was seen a handful of times. J is TRBJ2-1 and V is TRBV30; 8 positions match TRBD2. The V gene's germline CDR1 is GTSNPN and CDR2 SVGIG (reference sequence). The CDR3 sequence is 16 residues long. The V and J ends lost 1 base and 6 bases, in that order; junction bases with no gene match: 11. CDR3 protein: CAWSARAGVLSNEQFF. CDR3 nucleotides: TGTGCCTGGAGTGCCCGAGCGGGAGTTTTATCCAATGAGCAGTTCTTC.

The chain is built from TRBV7-8 and TRBJ2-7; no clear D. The CDR3 length is 16 residues. The V gene's germline CDR1 is SGHVS and CDR2 FQNEAQ. V lost 1 base and J lost 0, with 13 bases in between. The CDR3 here is CASSLDLSRSSYEQYF. The CDR3 bases are TGTGCCAGCAGCTTAGATCTATCAAGGAGCTCCTACGAGCAGTACTTC. Full variable domain (remainder filled in from reference TRBV7-8 and TRBJ2-7): GAGVSQSPRYKVAKRGQDVALRCDPISGHVSLFWYQQALGQGPEFLTYFQNEAQLDKSGLPSDRFFAERPEGSVSTLKIQRTQQEDSAVYLCASSLDLSRSSYEQYFGPGTRLTVT.

This rearrangement joins TRBV6-2 or TRBV6-3 to TRBJ1-5; D is possibly TRBD1 (5 bases). CDR1 is MNHEY, CDR2 SVGEGT, per germline. CDR3 length: 17 residues. V was cut by 4 bases and J by 1 base, with 17 bases left in between. The DNA of the CDR3 is TGTGCCAGCAGTTTCGGACATACCCGGGGGAGCAATCAGCCCCAGCATTTT. It encodes CASSFGHTRGSNQPQHF.

The table lists this clone with a count of one. This rearrangement joins TRBV27 to TRBJ2-2; perhaps TRBD1 as D (6 bases). This CDR3 contains 13 residues. Trimming cost V 6 bases and J 2 bases, with 7 bases left between them. Germline V gene lookup returns CDR1 MNHEY and CDR2 SMNVEV (reference sequence). This CDR3 reads CASRQGNTGELFF. As DNA, the CDR3 is TGTGCCAGCAGACAGGGAAACACCGGGGAGCTGTTTTTT.

The rearrangement links TRBV11-2 to TRBJ2-7; TRBD1 agrees at 7 bases. From germline, CDR1 is SGHAT and CDR2 FQNNGV. CDR3 length: 14 residues. J was trimmed by 6 bases and V by 2 bases; bases with no gene match: 7. CDR3 sequence (DNA): TGTGCCAGCAGCTTATTAACAGGGGCCGGCGAGCAGTACTTC. Residues: CASSLLTGAGEQYF.

V gene TRBV30 combines with J gene TRBJ1-1; D is possibly TRBD1 (6 bases). V lost 1 base and J lost 7, with 7 bases in between. CDR3 length: 11 residues. CDR1 and CDR2 from the germline V gene are GTSNPN and SVGIG (reference sequence). CDR3 in DNA: TGTGCCTGGAGTGCGGACAGTGAAGCTTTCTTT. Protein: CAWSADSEAFF.

The chain carries TRBV6-2 or TRBV6-3 and TRBJ2-7, with 8 bases aligning to TRBD2. V shed 0 bases, J shed 2 bases, and the junction held 9 bases outside the gene matches. CDR1 and CDR2 (germline): MNHEY, SVGEGT. CDR3 length: 17 residues. CDR3 coding DNA: TGTGCCAGCAGTTACTCTATAACCGGGACTAGGCCCTACGAGCAGTACTTC. Its protein is CASSYSITGTRPYEQYF.

The CDR3 DNA sequence: TGTGCCAGCAGCCAAACGCGTCTAGGAGGCTACACCTTC. Translating it yields CASSQTRLGGYTF. The chain carries TRBV3-1 (or the pseudogene TRBV3-2) and TRBJ1-2; D not resolved. Germline V gene data show CDR1 as LGHDT and CDR2 as YNNKEL (reference sequence). This CDR3 contains 13 residues. V was shortened by 2 bases and J by 8 bases, with 12 bases between the two germline ends.

The genes are TRBV11-2 and TRBJ2-1; D not resolved. Trimming shortened V by 2 bases and J by 9 bases, and 11 bases separated the two germline ends. CDR1 is SGHAT, CDR2 FQNNGV, per germline. The CDR3 extends over 13 amino acids. CDR3 protein: CASSLNAPGEQFF. The CDR3 bases are TGTGCCAGCAGCTTAAATGCACCGGGTGAGCAGTTCTTC. Full variable domain (outside the CDR3, taken from reference TRBV11-2 and TRBJ2-1): EAGVAQSPRYKIIEKRQSVAFWCNPISGHATLYWYQQILGQGPKLLIQFQNNGVVDDSQLPKDRFSAERLKGVDSTLKIQPAKLEDSAVYLCASSLNAPGEQFFGPGTRLTVL.

The chain couples TRBV14 to TRBJ2-7, with no clear D. Germline-derived CDR1 and CDR2 are SGHDN and FVKESK. The CDR3 loop spans 15 amino acids. The V end was cut by 0 bases, the J end by 4 bases, with 13 bases between. The CDR3 DNA reads TGTGCCAGCAGCCAAGATAGGTTCGGCGGATACGAGCAGTACTTC. It encodes CASSQDRFGGYEQYF.

The J gene is TRBJ2-7, the V gene TRBV6-5, with D maybe TRBD1 (5 bases). The V end was cut by 6 bases, the J end by 1 base, with 10 bases between. Germline CDR1 is MNHEY and CDR2 is SVGAGI. The CDR3 is 13 amino acids. The CDR3 nucleotides are TGTGCCAGCAGCAGGGTTCCATCCTACGAGCAGTACTTC. Encoded protein: CASSRVPSYEQYF.

The chain couples TRBV6-1 to TRBJ1-1; D remains ambiguous. Trimming shortened V by 2 bases and J by 3 bases, and 13 bases separated the two germline ends. Germline-derived CDR1 and CDR2 are MNHNS and SASEGT. The CDR3 extends over 15 amino acids. CDR3 bases: TGTGCCAGCAGTGAAAGGAGATCCGGGGACACTGAAGCTTTCTTT. This translates into CASSERRSGDTEAFF.

The chain recombines TRBV2 with TRBJ2-5; TRBD1 is a possible D gene (5 bases). Trimming cost V 8 bases and J 5 bases, with 21 bases left between them. The CDR3 runs to 15 residues. The germline CDR1 and CDR2 sequences are SNHLY and FYNNEI. In DNA, the CDR3 is TGTGCCAGCGTGCTTCGAAGGGGTTCATCGGAGACCCAGTACTTC. Its translation is CASVLRRGSSETQYF.